The following is a T cell receptor beta chain sequence with its context. The junction and the germline gene differ at one end; a read error may be behind it. This sample was taken from a study of cytomegalovirus exposure and HLA in healthy donors. PCR was performed using 60 Vbeta and 13 Jbeta primers. Here immunoSEQ multiplex PCR was the method, and the copy in TCRdb shows in-frame clones only, minus some. In the table there are approximately 190,000 clones, over 75% of which are singletons. The CDR3 is 19 amino acids. Germline V lookup: CDR1 SSHAT, CDR2 FNYEAQ (reference sequence). This sequence joins TRBV7-7 and TRBJ2-1, with 12 bases matching TRBD2. Sequences were obtained from PBMCs. This receptor was identified in a boy aged 2 to 9 in good health and CMV-seronegative. The CDR3 nucleotides are TGTGCTAGCAGCGCGAAGGCTAGCGGGGGGGCGAGCTCCTACAATGAGCAGTTCTTC. This codes for CASSAKASGGASSYNEQFF.